This is a list of T cell receptor beta chains from one sample in a study of cytotoxic CD8 clonotypes in ibrutinib-treated CLL. The repertoire was sequenced with immunoSEQ multiplex PCR; TCRdb's copy has only in-frame clones and lacks some. The table lists about 120,000 clones, under 70% of them singletons. The sample in question was PBMCs, obtained after 24 months of ibrutinib treatment. These receptors were obtained from a human donor with chronic lymphocytic leukemia. CDR3s include the opening cysteine and the closing phenylalanine or tryptophan. The D gene is left open where the match is weak. A row's size may be missing; if present it is once, few, many or a size class.

>TRBJ1-1|-|TRBV6-1|-
CASSPGQTLNTEAFF
TGTGCCAGCAGCCCGGGGCAGACCCTTAACACTGAAGCTTTCTTT
>TRBJ1-2|-|TRBV4-2|-
CASSLAGGSAYGYTF
TGTGCCAGCAGCTTAGCCGGGGGCTCAGCCTATGGCTACACCTTC
>TRBJ2-1|TRBD1|TRBV10-1|-
CASSEQGQAWDNEQFF
TGCGCCAGCAGTGAGCAGGGACAGGCTTGGGACAATGAGCAGTTCTTC
>TRBJ2-5|TRBD1|TRBV6-6|few
CASSYFTGGQETQYF
TGTGCCAGCAGTTACTTCACAGGGGGTCAAGAGACCCAGTACTTC
>TRBJ2-5|-|TRBV6-6|-
CASSSLGETQYF
TGTGCCTCCTCGTCCCTAGGGGAGACCCAGTACTTC
>TRBJ1-6|-|TRBV6-6|few
CASSTTGSPLHF
TGTGCCAGCTCTACGACCGGATCACCCCTCCACTTT
>TRBJ2-3|-|TRBV7-2|-
CASSLPGGTQYF
TGTGCCAGCAGCCTCCCCGGGGGTACGCAGTATTTT
>TRBJ1-2|-|TRBV28|-
CASSLSDTFYGYTF
TGTGCCAGCAGTTTATCGGACACCTTCTATGGCTACACCTTC
>TRBJ2-5|TRBD2|TRBV7-2|once
CASSSSGGGQETQYF
TGTGCCAGCAGCTCTAGCGGGGGGGGTCAAGAGACCCAGTACTTC
>TRBJ2-2|-|TRBV9|few
CASSIGTTNTGELFF
TGTGCCAGCAGCATCGGGACAACGAACACCGGGGAGCTGTTTTTT
>TRBJ2-2|TRBD1|TRBV9|-
CASSPLRTGRIGELFF
TGTGCCAGCAGCCCCCTCCGGACAGGGCGTATCGGGGAGCTGTTTTTT
>TRBJ2-1|-|TRBV5-1|-
CASSLLVRDNEQFF
TGCGCCAGCAGCTTGTTAGTCAGGGACAATGAGCAGTTCTTC
>TRBJ2-6|-|TRBV14|many
CASSQGRYSGANVLTF
TGTGCCAGCAGCCAAGGGCGGTACTCTGGGGCCAACGTCCTGACTTTC
>TRBJ2-7|-|TRBV5-1|-
CASSAGGADSSHEQYF
TGCGCCAGCAGCGCCGGAGGGGCAGACAGTTCCCACGAGCAGTACTTC
>TRBJ1-3|TRBD1|TRBV5-1|-
CASSLSGRGTGNTIYF
TGCGCCAGCAGCTTGTCAGGCAGGGGGACCGGAAACACCATATATTTT
>TRBJ1-1|-|TRBV6-5|-
CASRLNRDPDTEAFF
TGTGCCAGCAGACTAAACAGGGACCCAGACACTGAAGCTTTCTTT
>TRBJ2-1|TRBD2|TRBV5-6|-
CASSLVAGGLSSYNEQFF
TGTGCCAGCAGCTTGGTAGCGGGGGGGTTGAGCTCCTACAATGAGCAGTTCTTC
>TRBJ2-3|TRBD1|TRBV28|many
CAKSTGGTDTQYF
TGTGCCAAGTCGACAGGGGGCACAGATACGCAGTATTTT
>TRBJ2-7|-|TRBV10-3|-
CAISEEYEQYF
TGTGCCATCAGTGAAGAGTACGAGCAGTACTTC
>TRBJ1-5|-|TRBV30|-
CAWSVGLEQPQHF
TGTGCCTGGAGTGTCGGGTTGGAACAGCCCCAGCATTTT
>TRBJ2-5|TRBD2|TRBV7-9|-
CASSRIGGEETQYF
TGTGCCAGCAGCCGAATCGGGGGGGAAGAGACCCAGTACTTC
>TRBJ1-2|TRBD1|TRBV5-1|-
CASSSSGTDYGYTF
TGCGCCAGCAGTAGTTCAGGGACAGACTATGGCTACACCTTC
>TRBJ1-2|TRBD1|TRBV4-2|-
CASSPTGGGYTF
TGTGCCAGCAGCCCCACAGGGGGTGGCTACACCTTC
>TRBJ2-7|TRBD2|TRBV6-5|-
CASSGGERGYEQYF
TGTGCCAGCAGTGGGGGGGAAAGGGGCTACGAGCAGTACTTC
>TRBJ1-1|TRBD1|TRBV6-4|few
CASSLTQGGTEAFF
TGTGCCAGCAGTCTTACACAGGGGGGTACTGAAGCTTTCTTT
>TRBJ1-5|-|TRBV25-1|-
CASSAGQGGNQPQHF
TGTGCCAGCAGTGCGGGGCAGGGCGGCAATCAGCCCCAGCATTTT
>TRBJ2-7|-|TRBV4-2|-
CASSGNSNEQYF
TGTGCCAGCAGCGGGAACAGTAACGAGCAGTACTTC
>TRBJ2-2|TRBD1|TRBV7-2|-
CASSPQTGAGTGELFF
TGTGCCAGCAGCCCCCAGACAGGGGCGGGCACCGGGGAGCTGTTTTTT
>TRBJ2-5|TRBD1|TRBV29-1|-
CSVGRGTGGEETQYF
TGCAGCGTTGGCCGTGGGACAGGGGGCGAAGAGACCCAGTACTTC
>TRBJ2-5|-|TRBV19|-
CASSITLKETQYF
TGTGCCAGTAGTATAACACTGAAAGAGACCCAGTACTTC
>TRBJ1-1|-|TRBV9|few
CASSVFSQNTEAFF
TGTGCCAGCAGCGTATTTAGTCAGAACACTGAAGCTTTCTTT
>TRBJ2-2|-|TRBV7-8|-
CASSLTRTGTVKGELFF
TGTGCCAGCAGCTTAACTAGAACCGGGACGGTGAAAGGGGAGCTGTTTTTT
>TRBJ2-3|-|TRBV6-1|few
CASPREGTDTQYF
TGTGCCAGCCCCCGCGAGGGTACAGATACGCAGTATTTT
>TRBJ1-4|-|TRBV5-1|few
CASSLSPGEKLFF
TGCGCCAGCAGCCTCTCCCCCGGGGAAAAACTGTTTTTT
>TRBJ1-4|-|TRBV18|-
CASSPLQDEKLFF
TGTGCCAGCTCACCACTCCAGGATGAAAAACTGTTTTTT
>TRBJ1-2|TRBD1|TRBV28|-
CASSWTGGTYGYTF
TGTGCCAGCAGTTGGACAGGGGGAACCTATGGCTACACCTTC
>TRBJ1-2|TRBD1|TRBV5-1|-
CASSLRTGDHYGYTF
TGCGCCAGCAGCTTACGGACAGGGGACCACTATGGCTACACCTTC
>TRBJ2-7|-|TRBV6-1|-
CAVKTPTYEQYF
TGTGCCGTAAAGACCCCCACCTACGAGCAGTACTTC
>TRBJ1-2|-|TRBV5-6|-
CASSLAAGTSRDYGYTF
TGTGCCAGCAGCTTGGCGGCAGGGACCTCGAGGGACTATGGCTACACCTTC
>TRBJ1-5|TRBD1|TRBV7-9|-
CASSSGGRGRDQPQHF
TGTGCCAGCAGCTCCGGGGGGAGGGGGCGCGATCAGCCCCAGCATTTT
>TRBJ2-7|-|TRBV28|-
CASSLEGPGLLEQYF
TGTGCCAGCAGTTTGGAGGGGCCGGGACTGCTCGAGCAGTACTTC
>TRBJ2-1|TRBD2|TRBV29-1|-
CSVEDIGGSSYNEQFF
TGCAGCGTTGAAGATATCGGGGGGAGCTCCTACAATGAGCAGTTCTTC
>TRBJ2-2|-|TRBV6-5|-
CASSYSKDTGELFF
TGTGCCAGCAGTTACTCGAAAGATACCGGGGAGCTGTTTTTT
>TRBJ1-1|TRBD1|TRBV29-1|-
CSGGQGAEAFF
TGCAGCGGAGGACAGGGGGCTGAAGCTTTCTTT
>TRBJ2-6|-|TRBV28|-
CASSGQGSGANVLTF
TGTGCCAGCAGTGGCCAGGGCTCTGGGGCCAACGTCCTGACTTTC
>TRBJ1-3|TRBD1|TRBV9|-
CASSLGTGDTGNTIYF
TGTGCCAGCAGCCTAGGGACAGGGGATACTGGAAACACCATATATTTT
>TRBJ2-7|-|TRBV27|-
CASSPLQAYEQYF
TGTGCCAGCAGCCCACTTCAGGCTTACGAGCAGTACTTC
>TRBJ2-1|-|TRBV9|-
CASSERGSSYNEQFF
TGTGCCAGCAGCGAAAGGGGGAGCTCCTACAATGAGCAGTTCTTC
>TRBJ2-1|-|TRBV4-3|-
CASSLSEGGPYEQFF
TGCGCCAGCAGCCTATCAGAGGGGGGGCCTTATGAGCAGTTCTTC
>TRBJ2-1|-|TRBV7-9|once
CASSRGNEQFF
TGTGCCAGCAGTAGGGGAAATGAGCAGTTCTTC
>TRBJ2-1|TRBD1|TRBV11-1|once
CASSLATGLDNEQFF
TGTGCCAGCAGCTTAGCGACAGGGTTAGACAATGAGCAGTTCTTC